This TCR beta chain was observed in a study of read filtering for tumor transcriptome and immune sequencing. The study's findings and limits: The CD138-negative fraction was mixed bone marrow immune cells, not pure T cells.

From about 0.4 ug of RNA, a library with molecular barcoded alpha/delta and beta/gamma adaptors was made. Using its own MiXCR run on the reads, TCRdb lists one record per CDR3 protein. The data show tens of thousands of distinct CDR3 sequences, with approximately 19% seen just once and roughly 14% held by the top ten. V lost 8 bases to trimming and J lost 2 bases, with 19 bases between them. This CDR3 is 16 amino acids long. Note on this clonotype: Its antigen is unidentified.

The material sequenced was a population of CD138-negative cells sorted from bone marrow. This chain connects TRBV12-3 or TRBV12-4 to TRBJ1-5; D possibly corresponds to TRBD1 (6 bases). The TCR comes from a donor at least 40 years old with multiple myeloma. In nucleotides, the CDR3 is TGTGCCAGCGGCATAGGGGGGGGGGCTGGCAATCAGCCCCAGCATTTT. Amino acid sequence: CASGIGGGAGNQPQHF.